At least ten counts were recorded for the clone carrying this TCR beta chain. Its antigen is not known. This sample stems from a study of regulatory T cells in long-lasting Graves disease. Study in general: Graves' disease counted as persistent after over 5 years of antithyroid drugs with positive TSH receptor antibodies.

Relying on iRepertoire HTBI primers and Arm-PCR of CDR3 regions, the team built TCR beta libraries. TCRdb reanalysed the multiplex PCR reads using MiXCR and keeps one entry per CDR3 protein. The table records 300,000 or so distinct CDR3 sequences, around a fifth of them present only once. Time point here: persistent/refractory GD, antithyroid drugs over 5 years with positive TRAb. The TCR library was made from RNA extracted from PBMCs. Diagnosing Graves' disease relied on the American Thyroid Association guidelines. There are 14 residues in the CDR3. V lost 3 bases and J lost 8, with 16 bases in between. The study, taken as a whole, reports: Persistent Graves' patients showed less TCR diversity than newly diagnosed ones. Persistent disease was characterized by preferential usage of TRBV28, TRBJ1-2 and TRBJ2-5.

The chain couples TRBV12-3 or TRBV12-4 to TRBJ1-2; D remains ambiguous. Sequencing was performed on peripheral blood mononuclear cells (PBMCs), taken when the disease was refractory, from a patient treated with antithyroid drugs. The sequence derives from a female donor with Graves disease. The CDR3 loop is CASSLRIGLGGYTF. The CDR3 bases are TGTGCCAGCAGTTTGCGGATCGGTCTGGGCGGCTACACCTTC.